What follows are 24 T cell receptor beta chains derived from one specimen sequenced in a study of blood T cell repertoires in COVID-19. Data came from immunoSEQ multiplex PCR; TCRdb stores just in-frame clones and leaves some out. The sample holds approximately 25,000 clones, 92% seen once. The sequenced material came from peripheral blood. The source of these receptors is a man between 65 and 85 years old with active COVID-19.

V and J are TRBV29-1 and TRBJ2-1, with 7 bases identical to TRBD1. The V gene end was trimmed by 6 bases and the J gene end by 1 base; junction bases not matched to a gene: 6. From germline, CDR1 is SQVTM and CDR2 ANQGSEA. CDR3 length: 14 amino acids. The CDR3 region is CSVGKTGSYNEQFF. CDR3 sequence (DNA): TGCAGCGTGGGTAAGACAGGGTCCTACAATGAGCAGTTCTTC.

The chain joins TRBV20-1 to TRBJ2-7; TRBD2 agrees at 7 bases. The germline CDR1 and CDR2 sequences are DFQATT and SNEGSKA (reference sequence). J was trimmed by 1 base and V by 3 bases; bases with no gene match: 9. CDR3 size: 15 residues. The CDR3 loop is CSASSASGPSYEQYF. The CDR3, as DNA: TGCAGTGCTAGTTCGGCTAGCGGCCCGTCCTACGAGCAGTACTTC.

The chain recombines TRBV5-1 with TRBJ1-3; possible D gene TRBD1, 6 bases. There are 15 residues in the CDR3. Germline CDR1 SGHRS, CDR2 YFSETQ. V was shortened by 2 bases and J by 0 bases, with 9 bases between the two germline ends. DNA for the CDR3: TGCGCCAGCAGCTTTCAGGGGAGCTCTGGAAACACCATATATTTT. Its translation: CASSFQGSSGNTIYF. Looking up the rest from reference TRBV5-1 and TRBJ1-3 gives the full variable domain: KAGVTQTPRYLIKTRGQQVTLSCSPISGHRSVSWYQQTPGQGLQFLFEYFSETQRNKGNFPGRFSGRQFSNSRSEMNVSTLELGDSALYLCASSFQGSSGNTIYFGEGSWLTVV.

The chain is built from TRBV28 and TRBJ1-1; 7 bases match TRBD1. V shed 6 bases and J 0 bases; nucleotides not matched to a gene: 10. The CDR3 has 16 residues. CDR1 is MDHEN and CDR2 is SYDVKM in the germline V gene. In DNA, the CDR3 is TGTGCCAGCAGGCCTTCCCGGGGACAGATGAACACTGAAGCTTTCTTT. Its protein is CASRPSRGQMNTEAFF.

The chain recombines TRBV28 with TRBJ1-4; D is unresolved. The CDR3 totals 15 residues. The germline gives CDR1 MDHEN, CDR2 SYDVKM. The V end lost 6 bases, the J end lost 0 bases, and 11 bases lay between the germline ends. Written as DNA, the CDR3 is TGTGCCAGCAGCGAGGTACTCGCAACTAATGAAAAACTGTTTTTT. Its translation is CASSEVLATNEKLFF.

The rearrangement uses TRBV9 and TRBJ2-1; 9 positions agree with TRBD2. Unmatched junction bases numbered 6, after V lost 3 bases and J lost 2 bases. Germline-derived CDR1 and CDR2 are SGDLS and YYNGEE. The CDR3 has 16 amino acids. This CDR3 reads CASSGVAGDPYNEQFF. CDR3 nucleotide sequence: TGTGCCAGCAGCGGAGTAGCGGGAGATCCCTACAATGAGCAGTTCTTC.

This chain joins TRBV9 and TRBJ2-1; D might be TRBD2 (6 bases). Between the trimmed V and J ends, which lost 1 base and 10 bases, there was a span of 15 bases. Germline V lookup: CDR1 SGDLS, CDR2 YYNGEE. The CDR3 spans 14 residues. The CDR3 region is CASSVPPIAGEQFF. The CDR3 DNA reads TGTGCCAGCAGCGTACCCCCTATTGCGGGAGAGCAGTTCTTC. The full variable domain, rest sourced from reference TRBV9 and TRBJ2-1, is DSGVTQTPKHLITATGQRVTLRCSPRSGDLSVYWYQQSLDQGLQFLIQYYNGEERAKGNILERFSAQQFPDLHSELNLSSLELGDSALYFCASSVPPIAGEQFFGPGTRLTVL.

This chain uses TRBV2 with TRBJ2-7, with D possibly TRBD1 on 5 matching bases. CDR3 length: 15 residues. The V gene's germline CDR1 is SNHLY and CDR2 FYNNEI. The ends were cut back, 6 bases at V and 2 bases at J, with 17 bases in the middle. DNA for the CDR3: TGTGCCAGCAGCCTCCGGACCTCACAGGCCTACGAGCAGTACTTC. Its translation: CASSLRTSQAYEQYF.

This chain links TRBV4-3 with TRBJ1-1; no clear D. V lost 4 bases, J lost 4 bases, and 16 bases lay in between. CDR1 and CDR2 (germline): LGHNA, YSLEER. This CDR3 contains 15 residues. The CDR3 sequence is CASSRSRDRSTEAFF. In DNA form, the CDR3 reads TGCGCCAGCAGCCGATCGAGGGATCGGAGCACTGAAGCTTTCTTT.

The chain carries TRBV19 and TRBJ2-1; unclear D gene. The ends were cut back, 7 bases at V and 7 bases at J, with 23 bases in the middle. The CDR3 totals 16 residues. Germline V lookup: CDR1 LNHDA, CDR2 SQIVND (reference sequence). In DNA form, the CDR3 reads TGTGCCAGTACTTCCGGTCCCCTGCCGAGGTGGAATGAGCAGTTCTTC. Translation: CASTSGPLPRWNEQFF.

This chain joins TRBV15 and TRBJ2-3; 9 bases agree with TRBD1. In germline, CDR1 is LNHNV, CDR2 YYDKDF (reference sequence). With 1 base clipped from V and 2 bases from J, the junction kept 4 bases outside the gene matches. This CDR3 spans 16 amino acids. The CDR3 loop is CATSRGDRADTDTQYF. CDR3 bases: TGTGCCACCAGCAGAGGGGACAGGGCTGACACAGATACGCAGTATTTT.

The CDR3 loop reads CASSPWVAGGRDNEQFF. CDR3 sequence (DNA): TGTGCCAGCAGTCCCTGGGTAGCGGGAGGGAGAGACAATGAGCAGTTCTTC. V and J are TRBV6-2 or TRBV6-3 and TRBJ2-1; TRBD2 matches 11 bases. Germline values: CDR1 MNHEY, CDR2 SVGEGT. Trimming cost V 5 bases and J 5 bases; bases outside gene matches: 11. The CDR3 consists of 17 residues.

The chain carries TRBV6-1 and TRBJ2-7; the match to TRBD1 covers 10 bases. The CDR3 runs to 16 residues. Germline V gene sequence: CDR1 MNHNS, CDR2 SASEGT. Trimming removed 4 bases from V and 5 bases from J; junction bases left unmatched: 11. DNA of the CDR3: TGTGCCAGCAGTGTATCACCGGGACAGGGGATACACGAGCAGTACTTC. Translating it yields CASSVSPGQGIHEQYF.

J is TRBJ2-5 and V is TRBV5-1; D perhaps matches TRBD1 (5 bases). CDR3 size: 16 residues. V lost 0 bases, J lost 4 bases, and 16 bases lay in between. CDR1 is SGHRS, CDR2 YFSETQ, per germline. CDR3 DNA: TGCGCCAGCAGCTTGGCGGTCGGCAGGGTGGCAGAGACCCAGTACTTC. This translates into CASSLAVGRVAETQYF.

The V call is TRBV7-2, the J call TRBJ1-5, with a tentative D call TRBD1 (5 bases). The germline gives CDR1 SGHTA, CDR2 FQGNSA. V dropped 1 base and J dropped 4 bases, with 14 bases sitting between them. The CDR3 sequence is 16 residues long. In nucleotides, the CDR3 is TGTGCCAGCAGCTTAGGAAGGACAAGGGTTAATCAGCCCCAGCATTTT. It specifies CASSLGRTRVNQPQHF.

V is TRBV20-1 and J is TRBJ1-5; TRBD1 aligns across 7 bases. Germline values: CDR1 DFQATT, CDR2 SNEGSKA (reference sequence). V shed 3 bases and J 11 bases; nucleotides not matched to a gene: 13. The length of the CDR3 is 14 residues. The CDR3 DNA follows: TGCAGTGCTAGTGGACAGGCCCCGGCAATAGCCCAGCATTTT. This gives the protein CSASGQAPAIAQHF.

J is TRBJ1-6 and V is TRBV5-1; possible D gene TRBD1, 6 bases. Germline V CDR1 and CDR2: SGHRS, YFSETQ. The CDR3 consists of 15 residues. The ends were cut back, 3 bases at V and 7 bases at J, with 14 bases in the middle. The CDR3 here is CASSWTGGPNSPLHF. The CDR3 DNA reads as TGCGCCAGCAGCTGGACGGGGGGGCCCAATTCACCCCTCCACTTT.

The chain employs TRBV19 and TRBJ1-2; TRBD1 matches 7 bases. The CDR3 is made up of 15 amino acids. The germline CDR1 and CDR2 sequences are LNHDA and SQIVND (reference sequence). Trimming removed 9 bases from V and 0 bases from J; junction bases left unmatched: 10. CDR3 bases: TGTGCCAGCACTCGGACAGGAGTAGCTAACTATGGCTACACCTTC. Its translation is CASTRTGVANYGYTF.

The chain carries TRBV10-1 and TRBJ2-1; 11 bases match TRBD2. CDR1 and CDR2 (germline): WNHNN, SYGVQD (reference sequence). This CDR3 contains 17 residues. With V trimmed by 0 bases and J by 4 bases, 5 bases remained unmatched. CDR3 loop: CASSESTGTSGYNEQFF. CDR3 DNA sequence: TGCGCCAGCAGTGAGTCGACAGGGACTAGCGGTTACAATGAGCAGTTCTTC.

This chain connects TRBV28 to TRBJ1-5; 7 nucleotides match TRBD1. The CDR3 spans 15 residues. Per germline, CDR1 MDHEN and CDR2 SYDVKM. V dropped 5 bases and J dropped 7; count of bases not matched to a gene: 11. The CDR3 sequence: CASSRPHRGRQPQHF. The DNA for the CDR3 is TGTGCCAGCAGTCGCCCGCACAGGGGAAGACAGCCCCAGCATTTT.

The chain employs TRBV7-2 and TRBJ2-2; possibly TRBD2 for D (6 bases). Germline V lookup: CDR1 SGHTA, CDR2 FQGNSA. This CDR3 has 14 residues. Trimming shortened V by 0 bases and J by 4 bases, and 6 bases separated the two germline ends. CDR3 DNA sequence: TGTGCCAGCAGCTTAGCGGGGGGCACCGGGGAGCTGTTTTTT. Translation: CASSLAGGTGELFF.

This chain links TRBV30 with TRBJ2-1, with 9 nucleotides matching TRBD1. Unmatched junction bases numbered 5, after V lost 5 bases and J lost 6 bases. Germline CDR1 and CDR2: GTSNPN and SVGIG (reference sequence). The CDR3 length is 13 residues. The CDR3 here is CAWDRGKFNEQFF. Here the CDR3 DNA reads TGTGCCTGGGACAGGGGGAAGTTCAATGAGCAGTTCTTC.

The chain is built from TRBV28 and TRBJ2-1, with D possibly TRBD1 on 6 matching bases. In germline, CDR1 is MDHEN, CDR2 SYDVKM. CDR3 length: 16 residues. Trimming took 2 bases from V and 0 from J, leaving 11 bases between them. CDR3 nucleotides: TGTGCCAGCAGTTTAGAACAGGGTCGCTCCTACAATGAGCAGTTCTTC. Its translation is CASSLEQGRSYNEQFF.

This clone was recorded once. The chain carries TRBV12-3 or TRBV12-4 and TRBJ2-7, with 8 bases aligning to TRBD1. The CDR3 consists of 13 residues. V shed 6 bases and J 3 bases; nucleotides not matched to a gene: 4. CDR3 loop: CASSRQGLYEQYF. The CDR3 DNA reads TGTGCCAGCAGCCGACAGGGGCTCTACGAGCAGTACTTC.